This is a list of T cell receptor beta chains from one sample in a study of regulatory T cells in long-lasting Graves disease. One entry per CDR3 protein results from TCRdb running MiXCR on the multiplex PCR reads. The table includes about 370,000 distinct CDR3 sequences, 15% to 17% detected once. Sequencing was performed on peripheral blood mononuclear cells (PBMCs), taken at new diagnosis, from a patient treated with antithyroid drugs. These TCRs come from a female donor with Graves disease. Both conserved end residues are part of each CDR3. D genes are given only for firm matches. Size is omitted from some rows. Given values are once, few, many or a class for expanded clones.

d_gene: -
v_gene: TRBV12-3/TRBV12-4
j_gene: TRBJ2-6
len: 15
abundance: -
CDR3aa: CATEGGRSGANVLTF
CDR3nt: TGTGCCACGGAAGGAGGGCGCTCTGGGGCCAACGTCCTGACTTTC

d_gene: TRBD2
v_gene: TRBV7-3
j_gene: TRBJ2-1
len: 17
abundance: many
CDR3aa: CASSLSDGTSGRNEQFF
CDR3nt: TGTGCCAGCAGCTTAAGTGATGGGACTAGCGGGAGGAATGAGCAGTTCTTC

d_gene: -
v_gene: TRBV11-2
j_gene: TRBJ1-1
len: 13
abundance: many
CDR3aa: CASSRPMNTEAFF
CDR3nt: TGTGCCAGCAGCCGACCCATGAACACTGAAGCTTTCTTT

d_gene: TRBD2
v_gene: TRBV28
j_gene: TRBJ2-1
len: 15
abundance: many
CDR3aa: CASSFDPGLANEQFF
CDR3nt: TGTGCCAGCAGTTTTGACCCGGGACTAGCGAATGAGCAGTTCTTC

d_gene: TRBD2
v_gene: TRBV20-1
j_gene: TRBJ2-1
len: 14
abundance: -
CDR3aa: CSARGTSEYNEQFF
CDR3nt: TGCAGTGCTAGGGGGACTAGCGAATACAATGAGCAGTTCTTC

d_gene: TRBD2
v_gene: TRBV5-1
j_gene: TRBJ2-2
len: 17
abundance: -
CDR3aa: CASSLAIGLAGVGELFF
CDR3nt: TGCGCCAGCAGCTTGGCCATAGGACTAGCGGGAGTCGGGGAGCTGTTTTTT

d_gene: -
v_gene: TRBV7-9
j_gene: TRBJ2-2
len: 14
abundance: many
CDR3aa: CASSLEVSAGELFF
CDR3nt: TGTGCCAGCAGCTTAGAGGTGTCGGCCGGGGAGCTGTTTTTT

d_gene: TRBD1
v_gene: TRBV4-3
j_gene: TRBJ1-2
len: 15
abundance: few
CDR3aa: CASSQVRGGEYGYTF
CDR3nt: TGCGCCAGCAGCCAAGTAAGAGGGGGCGAATATGGCTACACCTTC

d_gene: -
v_gene: TRBV27
j_gene: TRBJ2-1
len: 16
abundance: few
CDR3aa: CASSLGSLPYYNEQFF
CDR3nt: TGTGCCAGCAGTTTAGGGAGTCTTCCATACTACAATGAGCAGTTCTTC

d_gene: -
v_gene: TRBV29-1
j_gene: TRBJ1-2
len: 14
abundance: many
CDR3aa: CSGGEGSQGYGYTF
CDR3nt: TGCAGTGGAGGGGAGGGTTCTCAGGGCTATGGCTACACCTTC

d_gene: -
v_gene: TRBV18
j_gene: TRBJ1-2
len: 15
abundance: -
CDR3aa: CASSPRRDVGNGYTF
CDR3nt: TGTGCCAGCTCACCACGTCGGGACGTCGGGAATGGCTACACCTTC

d_gene: TRBD1
v_gene: TRBV5-5
j_gene: TRBJ1-5
len: 16
abundance: many
CDR3aa: CASSLFGTASNQPQHF
CDR3nt: TGTGCCAGCAGCTTGTTCGGGACAGCAAGTAATCAGCCCCAGCATTTT

d_gene: -
v_gene: TRBV4-1
j_gene: TRBJ1-2
len: 12
abundance: -
CDR3aa: CASSQDGSRYTF
CDR3nt: TGCGCCAGCAGCCAAGATGGAAGTCGCTACACCTTC

d_gene: -
v_gene: TRBV9
j_gene: TRBJ1-4
len: 15
abundance: -
CDR3aa: CASSVATGINEKLFF
CDR3nt: TGTGCCAGCAGCGTAGCGACAGGAATTAATGAAAAACTGTTTTTT

d_gene: TRBD2
v_gene: TRBV13
j_gene: TRBJ2-5
len: 15
abundance: many
CDR3aa: CASSTRRGGQETQYF
CDR3nt: TGTGCCAGCAGCACCCGGCGGGGGGGCCAAGAGACCCAGTACTTC

d_gene: -
v_gene: TRBV19
j_gene: TRBJ1-1
len: 14
abundance: few
CDR3aa: CASAPLPQTTEAFF
CDR3nt: TGTGCCAGTGCCCCCCTCCCACAGACCACTGAAGCTTTCTTT

d_gene: TRBD1
v_gene: TRBV14
j_gene: TRBJ1-2
len: 14
abundance: few
CDR3aa: CASSQNPTGWGYTF
CDR3nt: TGTGCCAGCAGCCAAAACCCGACAGGGTGGGGCTACACCTTC

d_gene: -
v_gene: TRBV3-1
j_gene: TRBJ1-1
len: 15
abundance: many
CDR3aa: CASSHEGRANTEAFF
CDR3nt: TGTGCCAGCAGCCATGAAGGGAGGGCGAACACTGAAGCTTTCTTT

d_gene: -
v_gene: TRBV12-3/TRBV12-4
j_gene: TRBJ1-2
len: 15
abundance: many
CDR3aa: CASSDPTGANYGYTF
CDR3nt: TGTGCCAGCAGCGACCCCACGGGAGCTAACTATGGCTACACCTTC

d_gene: -
v_gene: TRBV30
j_gene: TRBJ1-1
len: 12
abundance: many
CDR3aa: CAWRSMTDEAFF
CDR3nt: TGTGCCTGGAGAAGCATGACGGATGAAGCTTTCTTT

d_gene: TRBD2
v_gene: TRBV6-2/TRBV6-3
j_gene: TRBJ2-1
len: 14
abundance: many
CDR3aa: CASKGEGGPSEQFF
CDR3nt: TGTGCCAGCAAAGGAGAGGGAGGGCCTTCGGAGCAGTTCTTC

d_gene: -
v_gene: TRBV2
j_gene: TRBJ2-3
len: 15
abundance: many
CDR3aa: CASRRGTRSTDTQYF
CDR3nt: TGTGCCAGCAGACGAGGGACACGTAGCACAGATACGCAGTATTTT

d_gene: TRBD2
v_gene: TRBV10-3
j_gene: TRBJ2-5
len: 16
abundance: -
CDR3aa: CAISEPSLAGQETQYF
CDR3nt: TGTGCCATCAGTGAACCTTCACTAGCGGGCCAAGAGACCCAGTACTTC

d_gene: -
v_gene: TRBV10-2
j_gene: TRBJ2-5
len: 13
abundance: many
CDR3aa: CASSENTQETQYF
CDR3nt: TGCGCCAGCAGTGAGAACACACAAGAGACCCAGTACTTC

d_gene: -
v_gene: TRBV18
j_gene: TRBJ2-5
len: 14
abundance: many
CDR3aa: CASSPPSQIETQYF
CDR3nt: TGTGCCAGCTCACCACCGTCCCAGATTGAGACCCAGTACTTC

d_gene: TRBD2
v_gene: TRBV20-1
j_gene: TRBJ2-7
len: 14
abundance: -
CDR3aa: CSAGFSGRVYEQYF
CDR3nt: TGCAGTGCTGGTTTTAGCGGGAGGGTGTACGAGCAGTACTTC

d_gene: -
v_gene: TRBV11-2
j_gene: TRBJ2-2
len: 15
abundance: few
CDR3aa: CASGLTRSNTGELFF
CDR3nt: TGTGCCAGCGGCTTAACCAGGTCCAACACCGGGGAGCTGTTTTTT

d_gene: -
v_gene: TRBV4-1
j_gene: TRBJ1-6
len: 14
abundance: many
CDR3aa: CASSQVVHVSPLHF
CDR3nt: TGCGCCAGCAGCCAAGTTGTTCATGTTTCACCCCTCCACTTT

d_gene: -
v_gene: TRBV19
j_gene: TRBJ2-3
len: 13
abundance: many
CDR3aa: CASSIGPTDTQYF
CDR3nt: TGTGCCAGTAGTATAGGGCCAACAGATACGCAGTATTTT

d_gene: -
v_gene: TRBV12-3/TRBV12-4
j_gene: TRBJ1-2
len: 12
abundance: many
CDR3aa: CASNEGLNGYTF
CDR3nt: TGTGCCAGCAACGAGGGCTTGAATGGCTACACCTTC

d_gene: -
v_gene: TRBV20-1
j_gene: TRBJ2-1
len: 12
abundance: few
CDR3aa: CSARELGLPHIF
CDR3nt: TGCAGTGCTAGAGAATTAGGTCTCCCTCATATCTTC

d_gene: -
v_gene: TRBV4-1
j_gene: TRBJ1-5
len: 15
abundance: -
CDR3aa: CASSRKGDSNQPQHF
CDR3nt: TGCGCCAGCAGCCGAAAGGGCGACAGCAATCAGCCCCAGCATTTT

d_gene: -
v_gene: TRBV28
j_gene: TRBJ1-4
len: 14
abundance: many
CDR3aa: CASSPTGINEKLFF
CDR3nt: TGTGCCAGCAGCCCCACCGGGATTAATGAAAAACTGTTTTTT

d_gene: TRBD2
v_gene: TRBV10-3
j_gene: TRBJ2-3
len: 14
abundance: many
CDR3aa: CAISNGGSTDTQYF
CDR3nt: TGTGCCATCAGTAACGGGGGGAGCACAGATACGCAGTATTTT

d_gene: -
v_gene: TRBV19
j_gene: TRBJ1-1
len: 13
abundance: -
CDR3aa: CASSIASTGEAFF
CDR3nt: TGTGCCAGTAGTATCGCGTCGACGGGTGAAGCTTTCTTT

d_gene: TRBD1
v_gene: TRBV24-1
j_gene: TRBJ2-3
len: 16
abundance: many
CDR3aa: CATSERTGGNPVEQYF
CDR3nt: TGTGCCACCAGTGAGAGGACAGGGGGCAATCCGGTTGAGCAGTATTTT

d_gene: TRBD1
v_gene: TRBV5-5
j_gene: TRBJ1-2
len: 15
abundance: -
CDR3aa: CASSDTKTGGYGYTF
CDR3nt: TGTGCCAGCAGCGATACAAAAACAGGGGGGTATGGCTACACCTTC

d_gene: TRBD1
v_gene: TRBV4-3
j_gene: TRBJ1-5
len: 15
abundance: few
CDR3aa: CASSQDWQGDQPQHF
CDR3nt: TGCGCCAGCAGCCAAGATTGGCAGGGGGATCAGCCCCAGCATTTT

d_gene: -
v_gene: TRBV19
j_gene: TRBJ1-2
len: 13
abundance: few
CDR3aa: CASTYGHRGGYTF
CDR3nt: TGTGCCAGCACCTACGGACATCGGGGTGGCTACACCTTC

d_gene: TRBD1
v_gene: TRBV6-1
j_gene: TRBJ1-3
len: 17
abundance: many
CDR3aa: CASSPHGQGANGNTIYF
CDR3nt: TGTGCCAGCAGTCCCCACGGACAGGGGGCAAACGGAAACACCATATATTTT

d_gene: TRBD1
v_gene: TRBV7-9
j_gene: TRBJ1-6
len: 16
abundance: many
CDR3aa: CASSFSLPGGDSPLHF
CDR3nt: TGTGCCAGCAGCTTCTCACTACCAGGGGGCGATTCACCCCTCCACTTT